These 21 T cell receptor beta chains originate from one sample sequenced in a study of OX40 agonist ivuxolimab in advanced cancers. Repertoires were generated with immunoSEQ multiplex PCR, while TCRdb's copy carries only in-frame clones and drops some. This table holds about 37,000 clones, about 90% found once. Material: CD4+ or CD8+ T cells sorted from blood, obtained in a trial of the OX40 agonist ivuxolimab. The receptors were gathered from an adult with an advanced solid tumor such as melanoma, head and neck, liver or kidney cancer.

The chain has TRBV11-2 and TRBJ2-1; D remains unclear. This CDR3 contains 12 residues. The V end lost 1 base, the J end lost 4 bases, and 2 bases lay between the germline ends. Germline V gene lookup returns CDR1 SGHAT and CDR2 FQNNGV. The CDR3 sequence: CASSLAYNEQFF. CDR3 sequence (DNA): TGTGCCAGCAGCTTAGCGTACAATGAGCAGTTCTTC.

To note about this clone: One junction end disagrees with the germline gene, perhaps due to a read error. V gene TRBV20-1 combines with J gene TRBJ2-3; D is perhaps TRBD2 (6 bases). Germline CDR1 DFQATT, CDR2 SNEGSKA (reference sequence). The CDR3 covers 11 residues. The CDR3, as DNA: TGCAGTGCTGGAGATGCGGGGTTGCAGTATTTT. Its protein product is CSAGDAGLQYF.

This sequence joins TRBV7-8 and TRBJ2-7; D is uncertain. The CDR3 runs 16 residues. The germline V gene has CDR1 SGHVS and CDR2 FQNEAQ. The V end lost 3 bases, the J end lost 6 bases, and 21 bases lay between the germline ends. Here the CDR3 DNA reads TGTGCCAGCAGCTTTTTCAGTATCGGCTCTCCGGGCGAGCAGTACTTC. This gives the protein CASSFFSIGSPGEQYF.

V and J are TRBV9 and TRBJ1-1; maybe TRBD1 (5 bases). Germline CDR1 SGDLS, CDR2 YYNGEE. Trimming shortened V by 4 bases and J by 3 bases, and 13 bases separated the two germline ends. There are 14 residues in the CDR3. This chain's CDR3 is CASSTGGGDTEAFF. As DNA, the CDR3 is TGTGCCAGCAGCACCGGTGGGGGAGACACTGAAGCTTTCTTT.

The V and J genes are TRBV5-6 and TRBJ2-3; 11 positions agree with TRBD2. This CDR3 comprises 16 residues. The germline V gene has CDR1 SGHDT and CDR2 YYEEEE. With 3 bases clipped from V and 1 base from J, the junction kept 4 bases outside the gene matches. Written as DNA, the CDR3 is TGTGCCAGCAGCTCCGGGACTAGCGGTGGCACAGATACGCAGTATTTT. This translates into CASSSGTSGGTDTQYF.

This rearrangement joins TRBV4-3 to TRBJ2-6, with D maybe TRBD2 (5 bases). The CDR3 is 16 amino acids. Germline-derived CDR1 and CDR2 are LGHNA and YSLEER. V was cut by 1 base and J by 1 base, with 8 bases left in between. The CDR3 loop reads CASSQGTGSGANVLTF. The CDR3 DNA follows: TGCGCCAGCAGCCAAGGAACGGGGTCTGGGGCCAACGTCCTGACTTTC.

The J gene is TRBJ1-1, the V gene TRBV5-6; D ambiguous. The CDR3 covers 13 residues. Germline V gene lookup returns CDR1 SGHDT and CDR2 YYEEEE. The V and J ends lost 4 bases and 1 base respectively, with 8 bases between them. The CDR3 DNA reads as TGTGCCAGCAGCAACATAGGGAACACTGAAGCTTTCTTT. Encoded protein: CASSNIGNTEAFF.

This clone has just one count. The J gene is TRBJ2-7, the V gene TRBV6-5; possibly TRBD1 or TRBD2 for D (5 bases each). Germline V CDR1 and CDR2: MNHEY, SVGAGI. Trimming cost V 5 bases and J 2 bases, with 13 bases left between them. This CDR3 contains 14 residues. CDR3 nucleotides: TGTGCCAGCAGTGCACGGGACGTAGCCTACGAGCAGTACTTC. Amino acid sequence: CASSARDVAYEQYF.

As concerns this clone: A junction boundary mismatches the germline segment, possibly from a read error. Other DNA sequences in the sample encode the same CDR3. The rearrangement joins TRBV5-4 to TRBJ2-7; D perhaps matches TRBD1 (6 bases). The CDR3 runs 13 residues. Germline CDR1 reads SGHNT; CDR2 reads YYREEE (reference sequence). CDR3 sequence (DNA): TGCGCCAGCAGCTTGGGACACCTTCATGGGCAGTACTTC. Encoded protein: CASSLGHLHGQYF.

CDR3 bases: TGTGCCATCAAGGCGGACGGACAGCTAAACACCGGGGAGCTGTTTTTT. Translating it yields CAIKADGQLNTGELFF. This chain joins TRBV10-3 and TRBJ2-2; D perhaps matches TRBD1 (6 bases). Germline V gene lookup returns CDR1 ENHRY and CDR2 SYGVKD. This CDR3 region has 16 residues. V was cut by 7 bases and J by 2 bases, with 17 bases left in between.

V gene TRBV28 combines with J gene TRBJ2-7; 11 bases are shared with TRBD2. CDR1 and CDR2 (germline): MDHEN, SYDVKM. V gave up 5 bases and J gave up 0 bases; unmatched junction bases: 9. This CDR3 has 17 amino acids. Written as DNA, the CDR3 is TGTGCCAGCAGTGTACCCGGGACTAGCGGTATCTCCTACGAGCAGTACTTC. The encoded protein is CASSVPGTSGISYEQYF.

The J gene is TRBJ2-1, the V gene TRBV5-6; 8 bases match TRBD1. Germline V lookup: CDR1 SGHDT, CDR2 YYEEEE. The V gene end was trimmed by 4 bases and the J gene end by 4 bases; junction bases not matched to a gene: 7. The CDR3 consists of 15 residues. The CDR3 nucleotides are TGTGCCAGCAGCCCTGACAGGGGAATTTACAATGAGCAGTTCTTC. This gives the protein CASSPDRGIYNEQFF.

The chain joins TRBV6-5 to TRBJ1-1; D is perhaps TRBD1 (5 bases). The germline CDR1 and CDR2 sequences are MNHEY and SVGAGI. V was clipped by 2 bases and J by 8 bases, with 12 bases between them. The CDR3 runs 13 residues. The CDR3 DNA follows: TGTGCCAGCAGTTACACAGGACCCCGCGAAGCTTTCTTT. It codes for CASSYTGPREAFF.

The chain is built from TRBV5-3 and TRBJ2-5; 8 nucleotides agree with TRBD2. TRBV5-3 is sorted into the ORF group, with uncertain function. CDR3 length: 16 amino acids. With 1 base clipped from V and 4 bases from J, the junction kept 9 bases outside the gene matches. The CDR3 bases are TGTGCCAGAAGCTTGACTAGCGGCAACCTCCCAGAGACCCAGTACTTC. Residues: CARSLTSGNLPETQYF.

The chain recombines TRBV2 with TRBJ2-7; tentatively, D is TRBD2 (6 bases). The germline V gene has CDR1 SNHLY and CDR2 FYNNEI. Trimming shortened V by 5 bases and J by 2 bases, and 16 bases separated the two germline ends. The CDR3 runs 15 residues. The chain's CDR3 is CASSPRRELAYEQYF. The CDR3 bases are TGTGCCAGCAGTCCCCGGAGGGAGCTTGCCTACGAGCAGTACTTC.

The chain combines TRBV28 with TRBJ2-1, with a possible D match to TRBD2 (6 bases). Looked up from germline, CDR1 is MDHEN and CDR2 is SYDVKM. Trimming pared 0 bases from V and 5 bases from J, leaving 17 bases between. The CDR3 is made up of 17 amino acids. The CDR3 spells CASSLWTGVRDHNEQFF. CDR3 sequence (DNA): TGTGCCAGCAGTTTATGGACGGGAGTCAGGGACCACAATGAGCAGTTCTTC.

This clone was observed once. The CDR3 sequence is CASSAGQGWYEQYF. The CDR3, as DNA: TGTGCCAGCAGCGCCGGACAGGGGTGGTACGAGCAGTACTTC. V and J are TRBV9 and TRBJ2-7; 9 bases line up with TRBD1. V shed 3 bases and J 4 bases; nucleotides not matched to a gene: 5. Germline V gene sequence: CDR1 SGDLS, CDR2 YYNGEE. There are 14 residues in the CDR3.

The count of this clone is one. The rearrangement links TRBV27 to TRBJ2-1, with D maybe TRBD2 (6 bases). Germline values: CDR1 MNHEY, CDR2 SMNVEV (reference sequence). There are 15 residues in the CDR3. V lost 4 bases and J 0 bases, leaving 10 bases between the germline ends. CDR3 DNA: TGTGCCAGCAGTTCGTCCGGGAGCTCCTACAATGAGCAGTTCTTC. Translating gives CASSSSGSSYNEQFF.

The V gene is TRBV4-1, the J gene TRBJ2-1, with D tentatively TRBD1 or TRBD2 (5 bases each). Germline-derived CDR1 and CDR2 are MGHRA and YSYEKL. The length of the CDR3 is 15 residues. V dropped 1 base and J dropped 7 bases, with 14 bases sitting between them. The CDR3 DNA reads as TGCGCCAGCAGCCAAGGCCACGGGGCTTCGAATGAGCAGTTCTTC. This sequence encodes CASSQGHGASNEQFF.

This clone showed up just a few times. This chain joins TRBV2 and TRBJ2-1, with TRBD2 identical over 14 bases. The length of the CDR3 is 18 residues. The V segment lost 4 bases and the J segment 7 bases; nucleotides outside the gene matches: 12. CDR1 and CDR2 from the germline V gene are SNHLY and FYNNEI. The CDR3 DNA reads as TGTGCCAGCAGTGGCGGGACTAGCGGGAGTTCTGGTCGGAATGAGCAGTTCTTC. The encoded protein is CASSGGTSGSSGRNEQFF.

This chain links TRBV28 with TRBJ2-3, with 13 positions matching TRBD2. Per the germline V gene, CDR1 is MDHEN and CDR2 is SYDVKM. V dropped 2 bases and J dropped 4; count of bases not matched to a gene: 15. The CDR3 is made up of 20 amino acids. The CDR3 bases are TGTGCCAGCAGTTTACGTCGTATTGTCATACTAGCGGGAGGGCCAGATACGCAGTATTTT. Protein: CASSLRRIVILAGGPDTQYF. The whole variable domain, filled in from reference TRBV28 and TRBJ2-3, reads DVKVTQSSRYLVKRTGEKVFLECVQDMDHENMFWYRQDPGLGLRLIYFSYDVKMKEKGDIPEGYSVSREKKERFSLILESASTNQTSMYLCASSLRRIVILAGGPDTQYFGPGTRLTVL.